Listed below are T cell receptor beta chains from one sample, sequenced in a study of cytomegalovirus exposure and HLA in healthy donors. TCRdb keeps only in-frame clones here, not all; method: immunoSEQ multiplex PCR. Here the sample spans over 150,000 clones, about three quarters being singletons. Sequencing was done on a sample of PBMCs. The receptors stem from a woman aged 25 to 39 in good health and CMV-seropositive. CDR3s include the opening cysteine and the closing phenylalanine or tryptophan. D genes are given only for firm matches. The size entry is marked missing in some rows and otherwise reads once, few, many or a size class.

>.|.|TRBJ2-5|TRBV5-1
TGCGCCAGCAGCTTGGTTGAGTCACAAGAGACCCAGTACTTC
CASSLVESQETQYF
>TRBD2|.|TRBJ2-3|TRBV7-8
TGTGCCAGCAGCAACGGGAGGTCTAGCGGGCAAGATACGCAGTATTTT
CASSNGRSSGQDTQYF
>.|.|TRBJ1-2|TRBV7-5
TGTGCCAGAAGCCCCCGGGCAGGGGGCTATGGCTACACCTTC
CARSPRAGGYGYTF
>.|.|TRBJ2-7|TRBV2
TGTGCCGCGGGTGTGCTCCCCCTCGAGCAGTACTTC
CAAGVLPLEQYF
>TRBD1|.|TRBJ1-1|TRBV18
TGTGCCAGCTCGCCACAGGGGCAGAACACTGAAGCTTTCTTT
CASSPQGQNTEAFF
>TRBD1|.|TRBJ2-7|TRBV11-3
TGTGCCAGCAGCCCCGGGACAGACTCCTACGAGCAGTACTTC
CASSPGTDSYEQYF
>.|.|TRBJ2-5|TRBV28
TGTGCCAGCAGTTTAGCGGGCCGTAACCAAGAGACCCAGTACTTC
CASSLAGRNQETQYF
>.|.|TRBJ2-7|TRBV28
TGTGCCAGCAGTTCGCCGGGGGTCGGCTACGAGCAGTACTTC
CASSSPGVGYEQYF
>TRBD1|.|TRBJ2-1|TRBV10-1
TGCGCCAGCAGCTATACCCAGGGGGCCGAATACAATGAGCAGTTCTTC
CASSYTQGAEYNEQFF
>.|.|TRBJ2-3|TRBV4-2
TGTGCCAGCAGCCAAGTAACACAGGGCACAGATACGCAGTATTTT
CASSQVTQGTDTQYF
>.|once|TRBJ2-1|TRBV2
TGTGCCAGCGGGCAACTAGACGGTTCAATTGGGAGCTCCTACAATGAGCAGTTCTTC
CASGQLDGSIGSSYNEQFF
>.|.|TRBJ2-5|TRBV6-5
TGTGCCAGCAGATTCCAGGGAACTCAAGAGACCCAGTACTTC
CASRFQGTQETQYF
>.|.|TRBJ2-2|TRBV10-3
TGTGCCATCAGTGAGTCTGGGACTCTAACCGGGGAGCTGTTTTTT
CAISESGTLTGELFF
>TRBD1|.|TRBJ1-4|TRBV7-2
TGTGCCAGCAGCTCTGACAGGGTAGAAGGTGAAAAACTGTTTTTT
CASSSDRVEGEKLFF
>TRBD2|.|TRBJ2-1|TRBV11-3
TGTGCCAGCAGATTAGGACTAGCGGGCGTCTACAATGAGCAGTTCTTC
CASRLGLAGVYNEQFF
>TRBD2|.|TRBJ2-1|TRBV19
TGTGCCAGTAGCCTAGCGGGAGGCTCCTACAATGAGCAGTTCTTC
CASSLAGGSYNEQFF
>TRBD2|.|TRBJ2-7|TRBV19
TGTGCCAGTAGTGGGGAGACTAGCGGTACCTACGAGCAGTACTTC
CASSGETSGTYEQYF
>TRBD1|.|TRBJ1-2|TRBV5-4
TGTGCCAGCAGCCCTATTCCGGGACAGGGGGGCGGCTACACCTTC
CASSPIPGQGGGYTF